At least ten counts were recorded for the clone carrying this T cell receptor beta chain. Its specificity is not known. The CDR3 loop spans 13 amino acids. Trimming left V 6 bases short and J 5 bases short, with 10 bases between. Germline-derived CDR1 and CDR2 are SNHLY and FYNNEI. Per sample, approximately 580 ng of bulk tumor genomic DNA was the template used. Surgeons took several biopsies per primary tumor, spaced far apart, during surgery. Enrolled patients presented with newly diagnosed, previously untreated non-small cell lung cancer and underwent curative surgery. Surgery with curative intent was being performed on the donors, who were newly diagnosed non-small cell lung cancer patients. Multiplex PCR with 32 V and 13 J primers amplified TCR beta CDR3. TCRdb recomputed calls from the multiplex PCR reads with MiXCR, one row per CDR3 protein. The data show about 21,000 distinct CDR3 sequences, 25% to 30% seen once.

The data stem from a study of immune heterogeneity within non-small cell lung tumors. Study-wide context: Classification of the tumors gave a few squamous cell carcinomas, around 9 non-squamous carcinomas and 1 not otherwise specified. Study-wide results and limits: A moderate but significant correlation was observed between local T-cell clonality and local tumor mutational burden (R approximately 0.31). The study found identical dominant CDR3 beta clonotypes recurring across tumor sites within a patient, alongside site-unique high-frequency clones.

Input material: lung tumor tissue. This receptor was taken from a man aged 35 to 55 with non-small cell lung cancer. V and J are TRBV2 and TRBJ1-4, with a tentative D call TRBD1 (6 bases). The CDR3 protein is CASSRDTNEKLFF. The CDR3 coding sequence is TGTGCCAGCAGCCGGGACACAAATGAAAAACTGTTTTTT.